The T cell receptor (beta chain) described here comes from a study of CD8+ T cells in alopecia areata (dated by TCRdb to 2016 to 2018). Turning to the overall study: The treated patients, all with moderate-to-severe alopecia areata, were enrolled in an open-label pilot trial of oral tofacitinib given at 5 to 10 mg twice daily. Tofacitinib was administered for 6 to 18 months, and 6 months of follow-up off drug were then conducted to assess delayed response and recurrence. In treated patients, disease severity was measured using the SALT score, which gives the percentage of scalp surface area affected. The study used high-throughput TCRbeta sequencing to examine T cell clonal expansion in alopecia areata, in both the C3H/HeJ mouse model and human patients. Scalp tissue and sorted CD4+ and CD8+ peripheral blood T cells from patchy and totalis/universalis alopecia areata patients and from healthy controls were covered by human TCRbeta sequencing. Biopsies were taken from tofacitinib-treated patients at baseline and again at 4 and 24 weeks into treatment, and several of those patients also had a later scalp biopsy. Clonality in the scalp was compared among normal scalp (n=4), patchy alopecia areata scalp (n=8), and alopecia totalis/universalis scalp (n=8). RNA was obtained with the PAXgene miRNA kit for fixed scalp, the miRNeasy kit for PBMCs, and the RNeasy kit for mouse skin. TCRbeta CDR3 regions were amplified by immunoSEQ multiplex PCR with 35 Vbeta forward and 13 Jbeta reverse primers. General findings and caveats noted by the study authors: Because the treated cohort was small and had only one nonresponder, larger studies are needed to examine links between baseline CD8+ expansion and response. TCR sequences shared between patients were less clear than in mice, possibly partly because of HLA diversity in the patient population. With tofacitinib, both scalp clonality and the number of expanded CD8+ clones among the top 100 scalp clones went down significantly. Resident alphabeta T cells in normal human skin are also sequenced, complicating scalp TCR repertoire analysis, unlike mouse skin dominated by gammadelta T cells. During tofacitinib treatment, many expanded lesional clones stuck around in both scalp and blood, and this persistence may partly explain why relapse happens after treatment is stopped. Compared with normal scalp, lesional scalp, particularly in alopecia totalis/universalis, had higher clonality and more expanded CD8+ clones, which suggests antigenic drive.

As regards this clone: Its cognate antigen has yet to be identified. No much larger clone is present one base from it, and per-base qualities are unavailable.

Libraries were built with the immunoSEQ multiplex PCR assay. RNA was extracted from all samples and reverse transcribed into cDNA as template for TCR sequencing. First-strand cDNA was synthesized with SuperScript III using a 2:1 mix of oligo-dT and random hexamers. Amplification bias was assessed with a synthetic immune receptor repertoire, and residual bias was removed computationally. The original methods were these. Raw reads were preprocessed to remove errors, and CDR3 was defined by IMGT conventions from the conserved cysteine to phenylalanine. Clonality was computed by normalizing Shannon entropy by log2 of the number of productive unique TCRs and subtracting the result from 1. Scalp TCRbeta sequences were cross-referenced with sorted blood CD4 and CD8 repertoires so that the CD4 or CD8 identity of scalp clones could be inferred. The table was pulled from immuneACCESS by TCRdb, which kept in-frame rearrangements only. Such tables lose some clones; where checked, under half of the loss comes from unresolved V genes, and the rest has no known cause. For V, J and clone size, that table is used; D and trimming come from the DNA. Recorded for this sample are about 180,000 clones; about 47% of them occurred a single time. The ten top clones hold roughly 9.1% of the sample.

Taken with the paper, the label for treatment or condition translates to: oral pan-JAK inhibitor, 5-10 mg twice daily. Lesional scalp punch biopsies and peripheral blood were collected from alopecia areata patients. PBMCs were isolated by density centrifugation and stained for CD3, CD4 and CD8, after which CD4+ and CD8+ T cells were sorted on a FACSAria. The CDR3 holds 16 amino acids from the cysteine to the phenylalanine. CDR3 DNA is the only sequence kept; it has 48 bases, read in frame from the first base. Per the germline V gene, SGHTA is the CDR1 and FQGNSA is the CDR2. At the junction V is shortened by 5 bases and J by 5 bases; bases outside the gene matches: 5.

The input for sequencing was CD8+ T cells sorted from blood, taken at roughly week 53, from a patient treated with tofacitinib. Recombination linked TRBV7-2 to TRBJ2-1, with 14 middle bases fitting TRBD2. The TCR comes from a human donor with alopecia areata. Here is the DNA: TGTGCCAGCAGCCCCCGACTAGCGGGGGGGCACAATGAGCAGTTCTTC. Translated, this is CASSPRLAGGHNEQFF. The CDR3 plus the reference TRBV7-2 and TRBJ2-1 genes for the other parts give the full variable domain: GAGVSQSPSNKVTEKGKDVELRCDPISGHTALYWYRQSLGQGLEFLIYFQGNSAPDKSGLPSDRFSAERTGGSVSTLTIQRTQQEDSAVYLCASSPRLAGGHNEQFFGPGTRLTVL.